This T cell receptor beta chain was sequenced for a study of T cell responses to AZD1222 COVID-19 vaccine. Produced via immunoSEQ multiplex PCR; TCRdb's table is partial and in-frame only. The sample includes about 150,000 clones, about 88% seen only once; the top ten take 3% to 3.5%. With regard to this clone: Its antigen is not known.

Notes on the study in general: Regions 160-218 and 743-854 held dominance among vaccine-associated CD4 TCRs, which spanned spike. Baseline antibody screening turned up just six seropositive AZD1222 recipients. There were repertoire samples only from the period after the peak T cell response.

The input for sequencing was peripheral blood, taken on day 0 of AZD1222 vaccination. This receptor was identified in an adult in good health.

The CDR3 region is CASSEAWQGSGYTF. The CDR3, as DNA: TGTGCCAGCAGTGAAGCTTGGCAGGGGTCTGGCTACACCTTC. The chain links TRBV2 to TRBJ1-2; TRBD1 might be the D (6 bases). This CDR3 is built from 14 residues. CDR1 is SNHLY, CDR2 FYNNEI, per germline. Trimming removed 0 bases at V and 7 bases at J, with 12 bases between.